The entry below gives a single T cell receptor beta chain sequence along with its context. Its specificity is not known. This sample is drawn from a study of shared clonotypes between healthy human individuals. Trimming pared 3 bases from V and 6 bases from J, leaving 21 bases between. The CDR3 spans 17 residues. CDR1 is SGHRS, CDR2 YFSETQ, per germline. Produced via immunoSEQ multiplex PCR; TCRdb's table is partial and in-frame only. The table shows around 1 million clones, with roughly 72% occurring only once. Study-wide results and limits: The naive CD4 repertoires of a few donors were compared, and around 5.1% of clonotypes were shared.

The receptor was derived from a man between 18 and 29 years old in good health. The J gene is TRBJ2-2, the V gene TRBV5-1, with D perhaps matching TRBD1 (5 bases). What was sequenced was memory CD4+ T cells sorted from blood. Subset meaning: CD45RA-negative fraction. CDR3 coding DNA: TGCGCCAGCAGCTCCAATTTTCTAGGAGAAGGGGCCGGGGAGCTGTTTTTT. This gives the protein CASSSNFLGEGAGELFF.